This TCR beta chain was observed in a study of T cell repertoires in aging, cancer and after chemotherapy. Study-wide context: Donor ages fell into six groups from 30 or younger up to 70 or older. Healthy donor repertoires were recorded over several months to years and showed clear clonal overlap.

General study findings and limits: Compared with age-matched healthy donors, untreated hematological or solid cancer patients showed higher blood TCR clonality. The repertoire data cannot show anything about immunological memory following chemotherapy.

A mixed TRB-A/B primer pool amplified rearranged TRB by multiplex touch-down PCR. TCRdb recomputed calls from the multiplex PCR reads with MiXCR, one row per CDR3 protein. The sample lists about 3,000 distinct CDR3 sequences, under 50% occurring once. This clonotype is a singleton in its sample. Its antigen is unidentified. Amplification of TCR beta used genomic DNA extracted from peripheral blood. Germline values: CDR1 SGHNT, CDR2 YENEEA. The CDR3 is 13 residues long. Deletions cut 5 bases from V and 4 bases from J, with 11 bases between. The chain is built from TRBV11-3 and TRBJ2-5; D call uncertain. This clonotype originated in a human donor in good health. Material: blood. CDR3 residues: CASSPSGGETQYF. The CDR3 region has the DNA TGTGCCAGCAGCCCCTCGGGCGGAGAGACCCAGTACTTC.